These 28 T cell receptor beta chains originate from one sample sequenced in a study of CXCR3-negative and CXCR3-positive naive CD8 T cells. TRB cDNA was prepared as libraries by UMI-labeled 5' RACE. No DNA is given; TCRdb re-called the 5' RACE reads and lists each CDR3 protein once. In total, the table holds approximately 40,000 distinct CDR3 sequences. Sequencing was carried out using memory CD8+ T cells from blood. These receptors were obtained from a human donor in good health. Some clones in this sample may be carry-over from other donors' samples.

The chain couples TRBV29-1 to TRBJ1-1; TCRdb outputs TRBD1, but without DNA this stays unchecked. The CDR3 loop spans 14 amino acids. CDR1 and CDR2 (germline): SQVTM, ANQGSEA. CDR3 region: CSVVGGAFSTEAFF.

The rearrangement joins TRBV12-3 or TRBV12-4 to TRBJ2-2; TCRdb names TRBD2, which stays unverified in the absence of DNA. This CDR3 contains 14 residues. The CDR3 sequence: CASSSGGGTGELFF.

J is TRBJ1-5 and V is TRBV10-2. The CDR3 is 14 amino acids. Germline CDR1 reads WSHSY; CDR2 reads SAAADI. This chain's CDR3 is CASSEWYSNQPQHF.

This chain connects TRBV7-2 to TRBJ2-7; there is no DNA to check the TCRdb D call of TRBD2. The germline V gene encodes CDR1 SGHTA and CDR2 FQGNSA. CDR3 length equals 14 residues. CDR3 sequence: CASSGDYPPYEQYF.

The chain combines TRBV12-5 with TRBJ2-1; checking the TCRdb D call of TRBD2 is not possible without DNA. The length of the CDR3 is 17 residues. Germline V gene sequence: CDR1 LGHNT, CDR2 FRNRAP. CDR3 amino acids: CASGLGTSGRSLDEQFF.

The chain carries TRBV20-1 and TRBJ2-1. This CDR3 region has 12 residues. In germline, CDR1 is DFQATT, CDR2 SNEGSKA (reference sequence). CDR3 amino acids: CSAREAYNEQFF.

The chain has TRBV27 and TRBJ2-7. CDR3 length: 14 amino acids. CDR1 and CDR2 (germline): MNHEY, SMNVEV (reference sequence). The CDR3 sequence: CASRIRWGSYEQYF.

The V gene is TRBV11-2, the J gene TRBJ2-2. Germline-derived CDR1 and CDR2 are SGHAT and FQNNGV. The CDR3 has 12 residues. Here the CDR3 reads CASSYGTGELFF.

V gene TRBV6-5 combines with J gene TRBJ1-4. Germline-derived CDR1 and CDR2 are MNHEY and SVGAGI. This CDR3 has 14 amino acids. CDR3 sequence: CASSRIATNEKLFF.

The chain's CDR3 is CASSLGSETQYF. The rearrangement joins TRBV12-3 or TRBV12-4 to TRBJ2-5. The CDR3 is 12 amino acids.

The J gene is TRBJ1-1, the V gene TRBV20-1. The germline V gene encodes CDR1 DFQATT and CDR2 SNEGSKA (reference sequence). CDR3 length: 12 amino acids. The CDR3 spells CSAIKENTGAFF.

This chain uses TRBV6-6 with TRBJ2-2; TCRdb gives TRBD1 as the D gene, but with no DNA this cannot be confirmed. Germline CDR1 is MNHNY and CDR2 is SVGAGI (reference sequence). This CDR3 has 15 amino acids. Here the CDR3 reads CASSYSGTWAGELFF.

This sequence joins TRBV7-2 and TRBJ2-5; TCRdb names TRBD2, which stays unverified in the absence of DNA. Germline values: CDR1 SGHTA, CDR2 FQGNSA. The CDR3 sequence is 14 residues long. CDR3: CASQRGAGEETQYF.

The chain carries TRBV7-2 and TRBJ2-5; without DNA, the TCRdb call of TRBD1 cannot be checked. The CDR3 covers 15 residues. Germline-derived CDR1 and CDR2 are SGHTA and FQGNSA. CDR3 region: CASSLVYSPGETQYF.

The V call is TRBV7-2, the J call TRBJ1-1; TCRdb selects TRBD1, and the lack of DNA leaves this call unchecked. There are 14 residues in the CDR3. Germline V gives CDR1 SGHTA, CDR2 FQGNSA. CDR3 protein: CASSQYTGRTEAFF.

This CDR3 reads CASSSPRGMNTEAFF. The chain recombines TRBV25-1 with TRBJ1-1; TCRdb reports TRBD1, a call that lacks DNA to check it against. This CDR3 contains 15 residues. Germline V CDR1 and CDR2: MGHDK, SYGVNS.

The chain combines TRBV4-2 with TRBJ2-1; there is no DNA to check the TCRdb D call of TRBD1. The CDR3 length is 16 residues. Per the germline V gene, CDR1 is LGHNA and CDR2 is YNFKEQ. CDR3 sequence: CASSQERSRGGDEQFF.

V gene TRBV6-2 or TRBV6-3 combines with J gene TRBJ2-5; TCRdb designates TRBD1, a call that cannot be tested without DNA. Looked up from germline, CDR1 is MNHEY and CDR2 is SVGEGT. CDR3 length equals 17 residues. The CDR3 reads CASSYDLFGTRQETQYF.

The rearrangement links TRBV4-1 to TRBJ2-7; without DNA, the TCRdb call of TRBD1 cannot be checked. This CDR3 has 13 residues. Germline CDR1 MGHRA, CDR2 YSYEKL. CDR3 residues: CASSTGQGYEQYF.

This sequence joins TRBV10-3 and TRBJ2-7; the TCRdb call, TRBD1, lacks DNA for checking. This CDR3 has 16 residues. Looked up from germline, CDR1 is ENHRY and CDR2 is SYGVKD. The CDR3 protein is CAISEGGGPIPYEQYF.

V and J are TRBV4-2 and TRBJ2-1; TCRdb names TRBD2, which stays unverified in the absence of DNA. From germline, CDR1 is LGHNA and CDR2 YNFKEQ. The CDR3 is made up of 15 amino acids. CDR3 sequence reads: CASSRTSGGANEQFF.

The CDR3 here is CSARASGQGIETQYF. The J gene is TRBJ2-5, the V gene TRBV20-1; TCRdb gives TRBD2 as the D gene, but with no DNA this cannot be confirmed. Looked up from germline, CDR1 is DFQATT and CDR2 is SNEGSKA (reference sequence). The CDR3 is 15 amino acids.

This chain uses TRBV9 with TRBJ1-2; as DNA is missing, the TRBD1 call by TCRdb cannot be tested. The CDR3 sequence is 14 residues long. Germline loops: CDR1 SGDLS, CDR2 YYNGEE. This CDR3 is CASSVESGANGYTF.

The chain uses TRBV12-3 or TRBV12-4 and TRBJ2-7; checking the TCRdb D call of TRBD1 is not possible without DNA. The CDR3 contains 14 residues. The CDR3 protein is CASSGGQPPNEQYF.

The chain has TRBV7-3 and TRBJ2-5; TCRdb selects TRBD1, and the lack of DNA leaves this call unchecked. Germline V gene lookup returns CDR1 SGHTA and CDR2 FQGTGA. This CDR3 has 14 residues. CDR3: CASSQGWGQETQYF.

The chain joins TRBV19 to TRBJ1-5. The V gene's germline CDR1 is LNHDA and CDR2 SQIVND (reference sequence). The CDR3 consists of 15 residues. The CDR3 here is CAISWRVGGNQPQHF.

CDR3 sequence reads: CSASYGGEKLFF. The chain carries TRBV20-1 and TRBJ1-4; TCRdb selects TRBD1, and the lack of DNA leaves this call unchecked. The CDR3 contains 12 residues. Per germline, CDR1 DFQATT and CDR2 SNEGSKA (reference sequence).

The gene calls are TRBV29-1 and TRBJ1-1; with no DNA, the TCRdb D assignment of TRBD1 cannot be verified. This CDR3 contains 14 residues. Looked up from germline, CDR1 is SQVTM and CDR2 is ANQGSEA. CDR3 sequence reads: CSVLGTGMNTEAFF.